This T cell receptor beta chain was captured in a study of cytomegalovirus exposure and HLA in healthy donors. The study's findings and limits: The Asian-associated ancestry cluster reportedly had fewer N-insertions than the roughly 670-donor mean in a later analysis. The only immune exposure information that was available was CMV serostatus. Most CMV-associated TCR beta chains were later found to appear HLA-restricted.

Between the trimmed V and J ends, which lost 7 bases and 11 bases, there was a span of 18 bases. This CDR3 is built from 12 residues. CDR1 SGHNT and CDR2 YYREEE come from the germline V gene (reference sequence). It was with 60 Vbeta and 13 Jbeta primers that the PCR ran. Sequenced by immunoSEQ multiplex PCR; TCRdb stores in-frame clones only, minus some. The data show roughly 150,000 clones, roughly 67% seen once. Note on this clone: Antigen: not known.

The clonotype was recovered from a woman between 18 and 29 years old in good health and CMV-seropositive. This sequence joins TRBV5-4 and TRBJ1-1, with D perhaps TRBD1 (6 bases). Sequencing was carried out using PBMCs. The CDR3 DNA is TGTGCCAGCTTCCTGGGGGGGGGCGTTGCTTTCTTT. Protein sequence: CASFLGGGVAFF. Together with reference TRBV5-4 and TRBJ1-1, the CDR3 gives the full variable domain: ETGVTQSPTHLIKTRGQQVTLRCSSQSGHNTVSWYQQALGQGPQFIFQYYREEENGRGNFPPRFSGLQFPNYSSELNVNALELDDSALYLCASFLGGGVAFFGQGTRLTVV.